Below, 22 T cell receptor beta chains from the same sample are listed, as sequenced in a study of shared clonotypes between healthy human individuals. The method was immunoSEQ multiplex PCR; TCRdb's version includes in-frame clones alone and lacks a portion of them. The top ten clones hold approximately 1.2% of a sample with approximately 1,500,000 clones, roughly 96% of them seen once. The sample was naive CD4+ T cells sorted from blood. The subset here: CD45RA+ positively selected. The receptor source for this set is a man younger than 40 in good health.

The chain recombines TRBV9 with TRBJ2-2, with D tentatively TRBD2 (5 bases). From germline, CDR1 is SGDLS and CDR2 YYNGEE. The CDR3 runs to 15 residues. V lost 0 bases and J lost 1, with 7 bases in between. The CDR3 DNA reads TGTGCCAGCAGCGTAGTAGGAGGGAACACCGGGGAGCTGTTTTTT. Amino acids: CASSVVGGNTGELFF.

The chain employs TRBV7-2 and TRBJ1-1, with no clear D. Trimming cost V 3 bases and J 0 bases, with 8 bases left between them. Looked up from germline, CDR1 is SGHTA and CDR2 is FQGNSA. This CDR3 contains 14 residues. The CDR3 sequence is CASSFEGLNTEAFF. The CDR3, as DNA: TGTGCCAGCAGCTTCGAAGGCTTGAACACTGAAGCTTTCTTT.

The gene calls are TRBV7-9 and TRBJ2-5; D is uncertain. The CDR3 sequence is 16 residues long. The V gene's germline CDR1 is SEHNR and CDR2 FQNEAQ (reference sequence). The V end was cut by 7 bases, the J end by 0 bases, with 18 bases between. The CDR3: CASTKLDTDNQETQYF. As DNA, the CDR3 is TGTGCCAGCACAAAACTTGATACAGATAACCAAGAGACCCAGTACTTC.

The chain recombines TRBV27 with TRBJ2-1; possibly TRBD1 for D (6 bases). The germline V gene has CDR1 MNHEY and CDR2 SMNVEV (reference sequence). Deletions cut 6 bases from V and 2 bases from J, with 11 bases between. The CDR3 covers 14 residues. The DNA of the CDR3 is TGTGCCAGCAGAGCCAGGACAGCCTACAATGAGCAGTTCTTC. As protein: CASRARTAYNEQFF.

The genes are TRBV6-1 and TRBJ2-3, with 11 bases matching TRBD1. The germline gives CDR1 MNHNS, CDR2 SASEGT. V trimming: 2 bases; J trimming: 2 bases; junction bases outside the gene matches: 9. The CDR3 length is 18 residues. The CDR3 here is CASSESGGTGGATDTQYF. The CDR3 nucleotides read TGTGCCAGCAGTGAATCCGGGGGGACAGGGGGTGCCACAGATACGCAGTATTTT.

The chain links TRBV27 to TRBJ1-5; D unclear. V lost 5 bases to trimming and J lost 3 bases, with 11 bases between them. There are 14 residues in the CDR3. Germline-derived CDR1 and CDR2 are MNHEY and SMNVEV (reference sequence). The CDR3, as DNA: TGTGCCAGCAGTCCCGAATTTTACAATCAGCCCCAGCATTTT. As protein: CASSPEFYNQPQHF.

On this clone itself: Other nucleotide sequences in the sample specify the same CDR3. This chain uses TRBV19 with TRBJ2-1, with 12 nucleotides matching TRBD2. This CDR3 contains 17 residues. Germline lookup yields CDR1 LNHDA and CDR2 SQIVND (reference sequence). With V trimmed by 7 bases and J by 4 bases, 11 bases remained unmatched. In nucleotides, the CDR3 is TGTGCCAGTACCCTTACAGGGGGGACTAGCGGGTACAATGAGCAGTTCTTC. It translates to CASTLTGGTSGYNEQFF.

The V call is TRBV6-6, the J call TRBJ1-1, with D possibly matching TRBD1 (5 bases). V lost 5 bases, J lost 1 base, and 11 bases lay in between. Germline CDR1 is MNHNY and CDR2 is SVGAGI (reference sequence). This CDR3 comprises 14 residues. This CDR3 is CASSIAGGNTEAFF. CDR3 nucleotide sequence: TGTGCCAGCAGTATAGCCGGGGGGAACACTGAAGCTTTCTTT.

The gene calls are TRBV7-2 and TRBJ2-3, with 7 bases lining up with TRBD2. This CDR3 region has 15 residues. CDR1 and CDR2 from the germline V gene are SGHTA and FQGNSA. J lost 2 bases, V lost 2 bases, and 4 bases had no gene match. The CDR3 DNA follows: TGTGCCAGCAGCTTACTAGCGGTTGCCACAGATACGCAGTATTTT. It codes for CASSLLAVATDTQYF.

Comments on this clone: In the same sample, other DNA sequences code for this CDR3. The genes are TRBV15 and TRBJ2-5, with 8 bases fitting TRBD1. CDR1 and CDR2 from the germline V gene are LNHNV and YYDKDF (reference sequence). The CDR3 has 13 amino acids. The V segment lost 1 base and the J segment 5 bases; nucleotides outside the gene matches: 0. The CDR3, as DNA: TGTGCCACCAGCAGAGGACAGGGGGAGACCCAGTACTTC. Translation gives CATSRGQGETQYF.

V and J are TRBV9 and TRBJ2-1; D is possibly TRBD2 (6 bases). The V gene lost 4 bases and the J gene lost 4 bases, with 15 bases spanning the gap. CDR1 is SGDLS, CDR2 YYNGEE, per germline. This CDR3 contains 15 residues. The CDR3 DNA follows: TGTGCCAGCAGCTGGCAGGGTAGCGGATACAATGAGCAGTTCTTC. It encodes CASSWQGSGYNEQFF.

This sequence joins TRBV5-1 and TRBJ2-3; the D is unclear. Trimming left V 4 bases short and J 1 base short, with 7 bases between. The V gene's germline CDR1 is SGHRS and CDR2 YFSETQ. This CDR3 has 13 amino acids. The CDR3 region has the DNA TGCGCCAGCAGCATCCTTGGCACAGATACGCAGTATTTT. It codes for CASSILGTDTQYF.

CDR3 bases: TGCGCCAGCAGCTTCGGAACGAACACTGAAGCTTTCTTT. Encoded protein: CASSFGTNTEAFF. The V gene is TRBV5-1, the J gene TRBJ1-1; D gene ambiguous. Looked up from germline, CDR1 is SGHRS and CDR2 is YFSETQ. The length of the CDR3 is 13 residues. The ends were cut back, 2 bases at V and 1 base at J, with 6 bases in the middle.

Regarding this clone: This same CDR3 is encoded by further DNA sequences in the sample. This chain connects TRBV5-1 to TRBJ2-5, with D unclear. The V end was cut by 0 bases, the J end by 5 bases, with 8 bases between. The CDR3 spans 13 residues. Per the germline V gene, CDR1 is SGHRS and CDR2 is YFSETQ. The CDR3 protein is CASSLGPRETQYF. The DNA for the CDR3 is TGCGCCAGCAGCTTGGGCCCCCGGGAGACCCAGTACTTC.

This sequence joins TRBV6-5 and TRBJ2-3; 9 positions match TRBD2. Germline trimming cut 3 bases from V and 4 bases from J; bases unmatched to any gene: 8. The CDR3 has 16 amino acids. Per germline, CDR1 MNHEY and CDR2 SVGAGI. This CDR3 reads CASSYAASGIADTQYF. As DNA, the CDR3 is TGTGCCAGCAGTTATGCGGCTAGCGGGATTGCAGATACGCAGTATTTT.

The chain joins TRBV19 to TRBJ1-4; D not certain. The germline CDR1 and CDR2 sequences are LNHDA and SQIVND (reference sequence). The CDR3 spans 13 residues. V was cut by 1 base and J by 11 bases, with 11 bases left in between. CDR3 sequence: CASSIGQEQKLFF. CDR3 bases: TGTGCCAGTAGTATAGGCCAGGAACAGAAACTGTTTTTT. The whole variable domain, filled in from reference TRBV19 and TRBJ1-4, reads DGGITQSPKYLFRKEGQNVTLSCEQNLNHDAMYWYRQDPGQGLRLIYYSQIVNDFQKGDIAEGYSVSREKKESFPLTVTSAQKNPTAFYLCASSIGQEQKLFFGSGTQLSVL.

V gene TRBV29-1 combines with J gene TRBJ1-4; tentatively, D is TRBD1 (5 bases). Germline-derived CDR1 and CDR2 are SQVTM and ANQGSEA. V was clipped by 6 bases and J by 4 bases, with 12 bases between them. The CDR3 has 13 amino acids. The CDR3 loop is CSVRDADNEKLFF. CDR3 sequence (DNA): TGCAGCGTCCGGGACGCTGATAATGAAAAACTGTTTTTT.

The chain uses TRBV19 and TRBJ1-4, with 7 nucleotides matching TRBD1. The trim removed 5 bases at V and 5 bases at J, leaving 8 bases unmatched. In germline, CDR1 is LNHDA, CDR2 SQIVND (reference sequence). This CDR3 contains 15 residues. CDR3 residues: CASSSTGQLNEKLFF. The CDR3 DNA sequence: TGTGCCAGTAGTTCGACGGGACAGCTAAATGAAAAACTGTTTTTT.

The chain couples TRBV5-1 to TRBJ2-1, with D maybe TRBD2 (5 bases). The germline V and J ends were trimmed by 2 bases and 3 bases, with 12 bases remaining between them. CDR3 length: 15 residues. From germline, CDR1 is SGHRS and CDR2 YFSETQ. For the CDR3, the DNA is TGCGCCAGCAGCTTCGAAGCGGTCCGCTACAATGAGCAGTTCTTC. It encodes CASSFEAVRYNEQFF.

The chain links TRBV7-2 to TRBJ2-7; 11 nucleotides agree with TRBD1. This CDR3 region has 17 residues. Germline CDR1 reads SGHTA; CDR2 reads FQGNSA. Germline trimming cut 2 bases from V and 3 bases from J; bases unmatched to any gene: 9. Here the CDR3 reads CASSLSAGQGAHYEQYF. CDR3 DNA sequence: TGTGCCAGCAGCTTATCGGCCGGACAGGGGGCCCACTACGAGCAGTACTTC. The variable domain in full, completed from reference TRBV7-2 and TRBJ2-7, reads GAGVSQSPSNKVTEKGKDVELRCDPISGHTALYWYRQSLGQGLEFLIYFQGNSAPDKSGLPSDRFSAERTGGSVSTLTIQRTQQEDSAVYLCASSLSAGQGAHYEQYFGPGTRLTVT.

V usage is TRBV5-6 and J usage is TRBJ2-5; weak D call: TRBD1 (6 bases). This CDR3 comprises 15 residues. With 3 bases removed from V and 2 bases from J, the gap between germline ends came to 14 bases. The V gene's germline CDR1 is SGHDT and CDR2 YYEEEE. The CDR3 DNA reads TGTGCCAGCAGCTCGAAGTGGACAGTTCAAGAGACCCAGTACTTC. It yields the protein CASSSKWTVQETQYF.

Remarks on this clone: The junction does not match germline at one end; this may be a read error. CDR3 residues: CASSFLRDRPF. CDR3 nucleotide sequence: TGTGCCAGCAGCTTCCTCCGGGACAGGCCATTC. The chain uses TRBV7-9 and TRBJ1-2; 8 bases agree with TRBD1. Looked up from germline, CDR1 is SEHNR and CDR2 is FQNEAQ (reference sequence). The CDR3 covers 11 residues. The full variable domain, completed using reference TRBV7-9 and TRBJ1-2, is DTGVSQNPRHKITKRGQNVTFRCDPISEHNRLYWYRQTLGQGPEFLTYFQNEAQLEKSRLLSDRFSAERPKGSFSTLEIQRTEQGDSAMYLCASSFLRDRPFGSGTRLTVV.